The present TCR beta chain was sequenced within a study of OX40 agonist ivuxolimab in advanced cancers. Background on the study: Allowance was made for prior anti-PD-1, anti-PD-L1 or anti-CTLA-4 therapy, and around 41% had some.

Data came from immunoSEQ multiplex PCR; TCRdb stores just in-frame clones and leaves some out. The sample carries 6,500 to 8,000 clones, roughly 87% recorded once. The count of this clone is one. Its specificity is not known. Points from the study as a whole: Both blood CD4+ and CD8+ T cells showed clonal growth by week 6 at 0.1 to 3.0 mg/kg. Researchers report that CD8+ T cells had, on average, more expanded clones than CD4+.

V shed 5 bases, J shed 6 bases, and the junction held 7 bases outside the gene matches. CDR3 length: 13 amino acids. Germline V CDR1 and CDR2: SGHVS, FNYEAQ. Sample: CD4+ or CD8+ T cells sorted from blood, taken in a trial of the OX40 agonist ivuxolimab. The TCR was taken from an adult with an advanced solid tumor such as melanoma, head and neck, liver or kidney cancer. The gene calls are TRBV7-6 and TRBJ2-7; the match to TRBD1 covers 7 bases. CDR3 in DNA: TGTGCCAGCAGCCCCCAGGGACAGCGCGAGCAGTACTTC. The encoded protein is CASSPQGQREQYF.